This T cell receptor (beta chain) originates from a study of T cells in Graves' hyperthyroidism and ophthalmopathy. It was RNA transcripts that yielded the amplified TCR beta CDR3 regions. The HTBI primer set served for first-round RT-PCR of the TCR CDR3. TCRdb reprocessed the multiplex PCR reads with MiXCR, giving one entry per CDR3 protein. The table includes 550,000 to 600,000 distinct CDR3 sequences, 14% detected once. Active moderate-to-severe ophthalmopathy, Clinical Activity Score at least 3, NOSPECS at least 4, under 3 months' duration. Reasons for excluding patients were uncontrolled infection, other autoimmune disease, pregnancy or lactation. Diagnoses rested on clinical symptoms, serum thyroxine and TRAb, thyroid ultrasound and orbital computed tomography. Cells are PBMCs isolated from about 10 ml of fresh blood. Germline V gene lookup returns CDR1 SGHTS and CDR2 YDEGEE. The CDR3 consists of 12 residues. J was trimmed by 10 bases and V by 3 bases; bases with no gene match: 6.

This clonotype was observed many times. The chain combines TRBV5-8 with TRBJ1-2, with TRBD1 identical over 7 bases. The sequence derives from a woman under 30 with Graves' ophthalmopathy. The source material was blood. In DNA form, the CDR3 reads TGTGCCAGCAGCTGGGGAACAGGGGTCTACACCTTC. Protein sequence: CASSWGTGVYTF. The entire variable domain, with the rest obtained from reference TRBV5-8 and TRBJ1-2, is as follows: EAGVTQSPTHLIKTRGQQATLRCSPISGHTSVYWYQQALGLGLQFLLWYDEGEERNRGNFPPRFSGRQFPNYSSELNVNALELEDSALYLCASSWGTGVYTFGSGTRLTVV.